This TCR beta chain emerged from a study of blood T cell repertoires in COVID-19. The germline gives CDR1 SGHNT, CDR2 YYREEE (reference sequence). There are 13 residues in the CDR3. Trimming took off 4 bases at V and 6 bases at J, with 13 bases between the two ends. The authors' processing: The assay estimated nucleated cells by amplifying reference gene primers. Only in-frame clones appear in the TCRdb table, and some are missing; sequencing was by immunoSEQ multiplex PCR. V, J and clone size derive from that table, while D and trimming were established from the DNA sequence. Of 250,000 or so clones listed, about four fifths are singletons.

Sequenced sample: PBMCs or T cells enriched from blood (not recorded which). The chain employs TRBV5-4 and TRBJ1-1; D not resolved. This sequence was found in a middle-aged man who had recovered from COVID-19. The DNA for the CDR3 is TGTGCCAGCAGCCGGGCGGGCTTGGCTGAAGCTTTCTTT. Its translation: CASSRAGLAEAFF. The variable domain in full, completed from reference TRBV5-4 and TRBJ1-1, reads ETGVTQSPTHLIKTRGQQVTLRCSSQSGHNTVSWYQQALGQGPQFIFQYYREEENGRGNFPPRFSGLQFPNYSSELNVNALELDDSALYLCASSRAGLAEAFFGQGTRLTVV.